This record concerns one T cell receptor (beta chain) sequence. From germline, CDR1 is GTSNPN and CDR2 SVGIG (reference sequence). The CDR3 loop spans 18 amino acids. Trimming cost V 1 base and J 7 bases, with 23 bases left between them. This sample stems from a study of PD-L1 blockade in urothelial cancer. Study as a whole: Patients commenced intravenous atezolizumab, 1,200 mg every 3 weeks, at some point between 2013 and 2015. Male sex and bladder-origin urothelial cancer were recorded for about 85% of the roughly 30 patients.

Clones were read by immunoSEQ multiplex PCR, and TCRdb kept only the in-frame ones, dropping some. Of over 45,000 clones detected, roughly 86% appear once; the ten largest clones hold roughly 2.9%. Each patient contributed between 1 and 8 total time points of blood mononuclear cells, pretreatment and during treatment. The chain combines TRBV30 with TRBJ1-6; D may be TRBD1 (6 bases). This TCR was sampled from a man aged 45-60 years with urothelial cancer. The starting material was PBMCs, obtained around atezolizumab (anti-PD-L1) treatment. The CDR3 DNA follows: TGTGCCTGGAGTGCGGCCAGGGGACGGTCATTTATGAATTCACCCCTCCACTTT. It specifies CAWSAARGRSFMNSPLHF. The full variable domain, its missing parts supplied by reference TRBV30 and TRBJ1-6, is SQTIHQWPATLVQPVGSPLSLECTVEGTSNPNLYWYRQAAGRGLQLLFYSVGIGQISSEVPQNLSASRPQDRQFILSSKKLLLSDSGFYLCAWSAARGRSFMNSPLHFGNGTRLTVT.